What follows describes a single T cell receptor beta chain. Its antigen is unknown. The sample is drawn from a study of PD-1 blockade in mismatch repair-deficient tumors. As for the study in general: Enrolled about 2013-2016, patients had progressing, pretreated mismatch repair-deficient cancers of approximately 13 types. Study-wide results and limits: After pembrolizumab, tumor-resident clones rose rapidly, then generally contracted before radiologic responses.

This CDR3 contains 16 residues. Trimming took 4 bases from V and 3 from J, leaving 15 bases between them. Germline V CDR1 and CDR2: MDHEN, SYDVKM. All patients were mismatch repair deficient, assessed by either PCR or immunohistochemistry. A few pembrolizumab responders had their TCRs sequenced. Sequenced by immunoSEQ multiplex PCR; TCRdb stores in-frame clones only, minus some. The top ten hold 4.5% to 6% of the sample, which has under 85,000 clones, about 72% seen once. The rearrangement uses TRBV28 and TRBJ1-4, with TRBD1 as a possible D gene (6 bases). This sample comprised peripheral blood, obtained 2 weeks after starting pembrolizumab. The sequence was obtained from an adult with mismatch repair-deficient cancer. CDR3 in amino acids: CASSSDLGGSNEKLFF. CDR3 nucleotide sequence: TGTGCCAGCAGTTCCGACCTCGGGGGCTCTAATGAAAAACTGTTTTTT.